Listed below are T cell receptor beta chains from one sample, sequenced in a study of blood T cells in healthy people across ages. TCRdb used MiXCR to reprocess the 5' RACE reads, holding one entry per CDR3 protein. The sample shows 600,000 or so distinct CDR3 sequences, around 50% of them seen only once. Sequenced sample: blood. The receptors here all came from an elderly man in good health. The CDR3 runs from the conserved cysteine through the conserved F or W. D genes are given only for firm matches. Clone sizes are given selectively: once, few, many, or a class where the clone is expanded.

v_gene	j_gene	d_gene	abundance	CDR3aa	CDR3nt
TRBV29-1	TRBJ2-2	.	.	CSVALAVAGELFF	TGCAGCGTTGCGCTAGCAGTGGCCGGGGAGCTGTTTTTT
TRBV28	TRBJ2-7	.	.	CASSLGGNPYEQYF	TGTGCCAGCAGTTTAGGGGGCAACCCCTACGAGCAGTACTTC
TRBV6-6	TRBJ2-2	.	few	CASSTGINTGELFF	TGTGCCAGCAGTACTGGGATAAACACCGGGGAGCTGTTTTTT
TRBV5-1	TRBJ2-6	.	.	CASSLAPVRGSSSGANVLTF	TGCGCCAGCAGCTTGGCCCCCGTAAGGGGTTCTAGCTCTGGGGCCAACGTCCTGACTTTC
TRBV20-1	TRBJ2-7	.	few	CSARGASAYSYEQYF	TGCAGTGCTAGGGGGGCTAGCGCCTACTCCTACGAGCAGTACTTC
TRBV20-1	TRBJ1-1	TRBD1	.	CSAADRVDTEAFF	TGCAGTGCCGCAGACAGGGTCGACACTGAAGCTTTCTTT
TRBV7-6	TRBJ2-7	TRBD2	few	CASSPIAGGRMDEQYF	TGTGCCAGCAGCCCAATAGCCGGCGGGAGGATGGACGAGCAGTACTTC
TRBV10-3	TRBJ2-3	TRBD2	few	CATRAGTSGITDTQYF	TGTGCCACCAGAGCCGGGACTAGCGGAATTACAGATACGCAGTATTTT
TRBV12-3/TRBV12-4	TRBJ1-2	.	.	CACSFGRSGYTF	TGTGCCTGCAGTTTCGGAAGATCGGGCTACACCTTC
TRBV7-2	TRBJ2-5	.	.	CASSLMPQETQYF	TGTGCCAGCAGCTTAATGCCTCAAGAGACCCAGTACTTC
TRBV7-2	TRBJ2-7	TRBD1	.	CASSFIWGQGSEQYF	TGTGCCAGCAGCTTTATATGGGGACAGGGGAGCGAGCAGTACTTC
TRBV6-5	TRBJ2-7	TRBD1	.	CASSYRTGIYEQYF	TGTGCCAGCAGTTACCGGACAGGGATTTACGAGCAGTACTTC
TRBV20-1	TRBJ2-7	TRBD1	few	CSARFDRGKYEQYF	TGCAGTGCTAGATTCGACAGGGGGAAGTACGAGCAGTACTTC
TRBV6-5	TRBJ2-3	.	.	CASSYTAGSTDTQYF	TGTGCCAGCAGTTACACGGCGGGTAGCACAGATACGCAGTATTTT
TRBV12-3/TRBV12-4	TRBJ1-6	TRBD1	.	CASSLGRGSDNSPLHF	TGTGCCAGCAGTTTAGGCAGGGGGAGTGATAATTCACCCCTCCACTTT
TRBV20-1	TRBJ2-3	.	.	CSAFQAEGRTDTQYF	TGCAGTGCTTTCCAGGCGGAGGGCCGAACAGATACGCAGTATTTT
TRBV10-1	TRBJ2-7	TRBD1	few	CASSEGTGGEQYF	TGCGCCAGCAGTGAGGGGACAGGGGGAGAGCAGTACTTC
TRBV29-1	TRBJ2-1	.	many	CSVYRVSYYNEQFF	TGCAGCGTTTACAGGGTTTCGTACTACAATGAGCAGTTCTTC
TRBV5-1	TRBJ2-1	.	few	CASSLEGSRNEQFF	TGCGCCAGCAGCTTGGAGGGTAGTAGGAATGAGCAGTTCTTC
TRBV4-3	TRBJ2-3	.	.	CASSQGNSNRATDTQYF	TGCGCCAGCAGCCAAGGAAATAGCAACAGGGCCACAGATACGCAGTATTTT
TRBV29-1	TRBJ2-7	TRBD1	.	CSVEGGTGIYEQYF	TGCAGCGTTGAAGGTGGGACAGGGATCTACGAGCAGTACTTC
TRBV5-1	TRBJ1-2	.	once	CASSLDRLGLYGYTF	TGCGCCAGCAGCTTGGACAGGCTTGGGCTGTATGGCTACACCTTC
TRBV20-1	TRBJ1-6	.	once	CSASGGREGNNSPLHF	TGCAGTGCTAGTGGGGGGCGGGAAGGGAATAATTCACCCCTCCACTTT
TRBV5-1	TRBJ1-2	TRBD1	once	CASTAGGDYGYTF	TGCGCCAGCACCGCAGGGGGTGACTATGGCTACACCTTC
TRBV29-1	TRBJ2-3	.	many	CSVSRTGTTDTQYF	TGCAGCGTCTCAAGAACAGGGACCACAGATACGCAGTATTTT
TRBV6-5	TRBJ1-2	TRBD1	many	CASIARQGAGYGYTF	TGTGCCAGCATTGCTAGACAGGGGGCGGGCTATGGCTACACCTTC
TRBV6-2/TRBV6-3	TRBJ1-5	.	few	CASSYSVGLGNQPQHF	TGTGCCAGCAGTTACTCTGTCGGGCTGGGGAATCAGCCCCAGCATTTT
TRBV6-2/TRBV6-3	TRBJ1-4	.	.	CASSYGRSSTNEKLFF	TGTGCCAGCAGTTACGGAAGGTCCTCAACTAATGAAAAACTGTTTTTT
TRBV5-5	TRBJ1-2	TRBD1	.	CASSWDRQGDVYGYTF	TGTGCCAGCAGCTGGGACCGACAGGGCGATGTCTATGGCTACACCTTC
TRBV4-2	TRBJ2-5	.	.	CASSQDTGTQETQYF	TGTGCCAGCAGCCAAGATACGGGCACCCAAGAGACCCAGTACTTC
TRBV6-6	TRBJ1-5	.	many	CASSPEGQPQHF	TGTGCCAGCAGTCCCGAGGGTCAGCCCCAGCATTTT
TRBV27	TRBJ2-1	.	few	CASSLSIGGGYNEQFF	TGTGCCAGCAGTTTATCGATAGGGGGGGGGTACAATGAGCAGTTCTTC
TRBV9	TRBJ2-1	.	few	CASSEGLLEQFF	TGTGCCAGCAGCGAGGGACTCCTGGAGCAGTTCTTC
TRBV9	TRBJ2-7	TRBD1	.	CASSVGQVSYEQYF	TGTGCCAGCAGCGTCGGACAGGTATCCTACGAGCAGTACTTC
TRBV20-1	TRBJ2-3	TRBD2	.	CSARTSGAYF	TGCAGTGCTAGGACTAGCGGAGCGTATTTT
TRBV5-8	TRBJ1-2	.	.	CASTSRRRVNYGYTF	TGTGCCAGCACCTCCCGCAGGCGGGTTAACTATGGCTACACCTTC
TRBV29-1	TRBJ2-7	.	.	CSVEEGVYEQYF	TGCAGCGTTGAAGAAGGGGTCTACGAGCAGTACTTC
TRBV20-1	TRBJ2-5	TRBD2	.	CSARASGQETQYF	TGCAGTGCTAGGGCTAGCGGCCAAGAGACCCAGTACTTC
TRBV6-6	TRBJ2-1	TRBD2	many	CASRLAGGEYNEQFF	TGTGCCAGCAGACTAGCGGGAGGGGAGTACAATGAGCAGTTCTTC
TRBV12-3/TRBV12-4	TRBJ2-4	TRBD1	.	CASSPTGGGKDIQYF	TGTGCCAGCAGCCCGACAGGGGGTGGGAAGGACATTCAGTACTTC
TRBV7-9	TRBJ2-5	.	many	CASSSGPTSYF	TGTGCCAGCAGCTCCGGTCCTACTTCGTACTTC
TRBV5-1	TRBJ1-1	TRBD1	once	CASSSRGQGWTEAFF	TGCGCCAGCAGCTCCAGGGGACAGGGATGGACTGAAGCTTTCTTT
TRBV4-2	TRBJ2-7	.	.	CASSQDTGNSYEQYF	TGTGCCAGCAGCCAAGATACAGGGAACTCCTACGAGCAGTACTTC
TRBV7-3	TRBJ2-1	TRBD2	few	CASSYTGSSGRAAYNEQFF	TGTGCCAGCAGTTATACGGGTTCTAGCGGGAGAGCCGCCTACAATGAGCAGTTCTTC